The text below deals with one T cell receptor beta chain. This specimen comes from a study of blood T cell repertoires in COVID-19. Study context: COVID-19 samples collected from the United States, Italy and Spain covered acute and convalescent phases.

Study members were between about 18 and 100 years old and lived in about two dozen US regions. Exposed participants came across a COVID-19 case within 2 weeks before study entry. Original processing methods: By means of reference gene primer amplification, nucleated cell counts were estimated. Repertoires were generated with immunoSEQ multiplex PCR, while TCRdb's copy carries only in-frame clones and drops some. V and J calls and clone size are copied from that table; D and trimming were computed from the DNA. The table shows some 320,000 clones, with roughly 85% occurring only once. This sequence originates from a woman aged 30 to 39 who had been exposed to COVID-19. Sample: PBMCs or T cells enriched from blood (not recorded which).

DNA of the CDR3: TGTGCCAGCTCTTCTAGGACAGGGGGCCAAGAGACCCAGTACTTC. It specifies CASSSRTGGQETQYF. The chain uses TRBV18 and TRBJ2-5; 10 bases fit TRBD1. This CDR3 is built from 15 residues. The germline CDR1 and CDR2 sequences are KGHSH and LQKENI. V was clipped by 6 bases and J by 1 base; unmatched bases: 5.